This T cell receptor beta chain was documented in a study of blood T cell repertoires in COVID-19. Background on the study: Samples came from the United States, Italy and Spain, spanning acute and convalescent COVID-19. Nucleic acid was either cDNA or gDNA, and it came from T cells, B-cell-depleted T cells, or PBMCs.

This CDR3 is built from 13 residues. Germline loops: CDR1 MNHEY, CDR2 SVGAGI. Trimming pared 10 bases from V and 1 base from J, leaving 13 bases between. Original analysis: From reference gene primer amplification, estimates of nucleated cell counts were derived. Data came from immunoSEQ multiplex PCR; TCRdb stores just in-frame clones and leaves some out. V and J calls and clone size come straight from that table; D and trimming were deduced from the DNA. The sample carries roughly 150,000 clones, 65% to 85% recorded once. This clone was detected once. Sequencing input: peripheral blood. The TCR was taken from a woman aged 45 to 65 with acute or convalescent COVID-19. The V call is TRBV6-5, the J call TRBJ1-1; D is unclear. CDR3 protein: CATIQTENTEAFF. In nucleotides, the CDR3 is TGTGCCACCATTCAAACAGAGAACACTGAAGCTTTCTTT.